This T cell receptor (beta chain) was profiled in a study of post-analysis software for immune sequencing data. Findings of the study overall: Samples from one preparation batch, clustered by F measure, grouped strongly together. TRBV5-6, TRBV5-1 and TRBV20-1 belonged to a set of a handful of TRBV segments that were more frequent in patients than controls. Compared against controls, patients with multiple sclerosis displayed significantly lower normalized Chao1 diversity.

The library was made from cDNA and included unique molecular identifiers. TCRdb fed the PCR reads into MiXCR, producing one record per CDR3 protein. The sample consists of hundreds of thousands of distinct CDR3 sequences, 30% of them appearing once. With respect to this clonotype: Antigen: not known.

This CDR3 is 13 amino acids long. Between the trimmed V and J ends, which lost 3 bases and 5 bases, there was a span of 7 bases. The source of this sequence is a girl between 10 and 17 years old with multiple sclerosis. This chain connects TRBV12-3 or TRBV12-4 to TRBJ2-2; D call uncertain. The sequencing input was blood. CDR3 sequence: CASSFTVTGELFF. The CDR3 nucleotides read TGTGCCAGCAGTTTTACCGTTACCGGGGAGCTGTTTTTT.